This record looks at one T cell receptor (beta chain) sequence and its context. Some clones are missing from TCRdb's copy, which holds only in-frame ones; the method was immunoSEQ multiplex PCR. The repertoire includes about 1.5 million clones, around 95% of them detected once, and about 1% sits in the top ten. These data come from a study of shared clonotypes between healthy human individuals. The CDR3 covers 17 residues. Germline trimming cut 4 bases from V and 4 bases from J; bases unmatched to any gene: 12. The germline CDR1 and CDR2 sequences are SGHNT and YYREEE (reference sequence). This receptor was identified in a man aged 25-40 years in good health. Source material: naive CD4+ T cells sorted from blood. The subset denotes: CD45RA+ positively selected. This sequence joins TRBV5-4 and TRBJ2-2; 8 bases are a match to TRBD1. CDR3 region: CASSIGRQGASTGELFF. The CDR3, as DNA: TGTGCCAGCAGCATTGGAAGGCAGGGGGCGTCCACCGGGGAGCTGTTTTTT.